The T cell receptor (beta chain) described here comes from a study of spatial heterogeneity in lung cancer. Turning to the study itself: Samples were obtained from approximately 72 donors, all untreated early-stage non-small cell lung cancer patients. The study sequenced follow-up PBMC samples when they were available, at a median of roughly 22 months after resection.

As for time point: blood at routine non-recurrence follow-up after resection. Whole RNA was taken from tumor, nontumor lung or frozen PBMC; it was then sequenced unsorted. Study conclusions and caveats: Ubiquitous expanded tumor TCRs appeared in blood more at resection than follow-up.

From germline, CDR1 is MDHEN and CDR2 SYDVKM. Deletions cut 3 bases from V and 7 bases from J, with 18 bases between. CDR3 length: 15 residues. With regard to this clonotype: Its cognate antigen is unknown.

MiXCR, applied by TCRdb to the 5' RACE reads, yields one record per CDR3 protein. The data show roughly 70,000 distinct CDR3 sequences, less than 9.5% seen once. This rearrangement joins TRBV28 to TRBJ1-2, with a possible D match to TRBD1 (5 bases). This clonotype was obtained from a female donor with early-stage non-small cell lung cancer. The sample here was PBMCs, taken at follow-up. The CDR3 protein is CASSFLVRGRAGYTF. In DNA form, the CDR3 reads TGTGCCAGCAGTTTCCTCGTAAGGGGCAGGGCTGGCTACACCTTC.